Each of the 18 T cell receptor beta chains below was sequenced from the same sample in a study of T cells in Graves' hyperthyroidism and ophthalmopathy. Amplification of TCR beta CDR3 regions was performed using RNA transcripts as template. First-round RT-PCR with HTBI primers amplified the TCR CDR3 region. TCRdb passed the multiplex PCR reads through MiXCR, listing each CDR3 protein once. The data show 600,000 to 650,000 distinct CDR3 sequences, more than 20% seen once. Sequencing was performed on blood. The receptors here all came from a man aged 25-40 years with Graves' ophthalmopathy.

This clonotype was seen only a few times. V gene TRBV18 combines with J gene TRBJ2-3; 8 bases are a match to TRBD2. The CDR3 totals 14 residues. Germline trimming cut 5 bases from V and 1 base from J; bases unmatched to any gene: 2. CDR1 is KGHSH and CDR2 is LQKENI in the germline V gene. The CDR3 loop is CASSGAGGTDTQYF. In DNA, the CDR3 is TGTGCCAGCTCAGGAGCGGGAGGCACAGATACGCAGTATTTT.

A note on this clonotype: One base away lies a much larger clone, so this may be a sequencing read error. The chain has TRBV11-2 and TRBJ1-1; no definite D call. The germline gives CDR1 SGHAT, CDR2 FQNNGV. The length of the CDR3 is 15 residues. CDR3 residues: CAGSLTGFVGTEAFF. In DNA, the CDR3 is TGTGCCGGCAGCTTAACGGGGTTCGTGGGCACTGAAGCTTTCTTT.

At least ten counts were recorded for this clonotype. The chain carries TRBV7-2 and TRBJ2-5; D is uncertain. Trimming shortened V by 4 bases and J by 4 bases, and 13 bases separated the two germline ends. The V gene's germline CDR1 is SGHTA and CDR2 FQGNSA. The CDR3 loop spans 14 amino acids. This chain's CDR3 is CASSYSGHGETQYF. The CDR3 DNA follows: TGTGCCAGCAGCTACTCGGGCCACGGAGAGACCCAGTACTTC.

The gene calls are TRBV30 and TRBJ1-2; no clear D gene. The CDR3 runs to 13 residues. Between the trimmed V and J ends, which lost 4 bases and 5 bases, there was a span of 14 bases. CDR1 GTSNPN and CDR2 SVGIG come from the germline V gene (reference sequence). The CDR3 DNA reads as TGTGCCTGGATGGATGATTTTAATTATGGCTACACCTTC. This encodes CAWMDDFNYGYTF.

The rearrangement joins TRBV4-1 to TRBJ2-7; 16 nucleotides align to TRBD2. The CDR3 covers 16 residues. After removal of 4 bases from V and 6 bases from J, the junction contained 6 bases not matched to a gene. CDR1 is MGHRA and CDR2 is YSYEKL in the germline V gene. The CDR3 coding sequence is TGCGCCAGCAGCCCGGGACTAGCGGGAGGGATTGTCGAGCAGTACTTC. Translation gives CASSPGLAGGIVEQYF.

The genes are TRBV28 and TRBJ2-2; 10 nucleotides agree with TRBD1. V lost 2 bases and J lost 3; bases outside the gene matches: 0. CDR1 is MDHEN, CDR2 SYDVKM, per germline. This CDR3 comprises 15 residues. CDR3 sequence: CASSLGTGDTGELFF. The CDR3 nucleotides are TGTGCCAGCAGTTTAGGGACAGGGGACACCGGGGAGCTGTTTTTT. The full variable domain, rest sourced from reference TRBV28 and TRBJ2-2, is DVKVTQSSRYLVKRTGEKVFLECVQDMDHENMFWYRQDPGLGLRLIYFSYDVKMKEKGDIPEGYSVSREKKERFSLILESASTNQTSMYLCASSLGTGDTGELFFGEGSRLTVL.

V is TRBV6-2 or TRBV6-3 and J is TRBJ2-7; D call uncertain. Germline values: CDR1 MNHEY, CDR2 SVGEGT. Deletions cut 4 bases from V and 0 bases from J, with 16 bases between. The CDR3 has 16 amino acids. The CDR3 DNA is TGTGCCAGCAGTTCCTATGGAACTTACAGCTCCTACGAGCAGTACTTC. Its translation: CASSSYGTYSSYEQYF.

The chain employs TRBV4-1 and TRBJ2-1; maybe TRBD2 (6 bases). V lost 2 bases to trimming and J lost 9 bases, with 8 bases between them. The CDR3 runs to 12 residues. CDR1 MGHRA and CDR2 YSYEKL come from the germline V gene. The CDR3 coding sequence is TGCGCCAGCAGCCAAACTAGCCCTGAGCAGTTCTTC. It encodes CASSQTSPEQFF.

This clonotype was found a few times. V usage is TRBV6-1 and J usage is TRBJ2-7, with a weak D call TRBD1 (6 bases). The CDR3 spans 13 residues. V lost 4 bases to trimming and J lost 3 bases, with 10 bases between them. The V gene's germline CDR1 is MNHNS and CDR2 SASEGT. CDR3 nucleotide sequence: TGTGCCAGCAGTGGGGACAACGGCTACGAGCAGTACTTC. Encoded protein: CASSGDNGYEQYF.

This clonotype was counted a few times. At one boundary the junction diverges from the germline segment, which might be a read error. The CDR3 spells CVSGHGGGKQYF. CDR3 nucleotide sequence: TGTGTCAGCGGGCACGGGGGTGGGAAGCAGTACTTC. The rearrangement joins TRBV7-3 to TRBJ2-7, with D possibly TRBD2 on 6 matching bases. The V gene's germline CDR1 is SGHTA and CDR2 FQGTGA. This CDR3 has 12 amino acids.

This clonotype was seen only a few times. The chain is built from TRBV20-1 and TRBJ2-1; the D gene is possibly TRBD2 (6 bases). Trimming shortened V by 6 bases and J by 8 bases, and 17 bases separated the two germline ends. CDR3 size: 13 residues. Germline loops: CDR1 DFQATT, CDR2 SNEGSKA (reference sequence). This CDR3 is CSAPLWGDYEQFF. DNA for the CDR3: TGCAGTGCCCCACTGTGGGGGGACTATGAGCAGTTCTTC.

This clonotype was observed at least ten times. V and J are TRBV20-1 and TRBJ2-1; 7 bases align to TRBD2. CDR3 length: 16 residues. The trim removed 1 base at V and 7 bases at J, leaving 13 bases unmatched. Germline V gene data show CDR1 as DFQATT and CDR2 as SNEGSKA (reference sequence). CDR3 bases: TGCAGTGCTAGAGTGCCAAACGGGAGGTTGTCGAATGAGCAGTTCTTC. Translated, it gives CSARVPNGRLSNEQFF.

The sample holds many counts of this clonotype. This sequence joins TRBV11-2 and TRBJ1-1; D is undetermined. Looked up from germline, CDR1 is SGHAT and CDR2 is FQNNGV. V lost 0 bases, J lost 3 bases, and 8 bases lay in between. The CDR3 contains 14 residues. DNA of the CDR3: TGTGCCAGCAGCTTAGACGGCACTTACACTGAAGCTTTCTTT. Its translation is CASSLDGTYTEAFF.

This clonotype was observed at least ten times. This rearrangement joins TRBV7-2 to TRBJ2-7, with 9 nucleotides matching TRBD2. CDR1 is SGHTA, CDR2 FQGNSA, per germline. Trimming cost V 1 base and J 1 base; bases outside gene matches: 2. The CDR3 is 15 residues long. The CDR3 DNA sequence: TGTGCCAGCAGCTTAGTAGCGGGGGCATCCTACGAGCAGTACTTC. This gives the protein CASSLVAGASYEQYF.

The DNA of the CDR3 is TGTGCCAGCAGCTTGAGCAGGGATCTATTTTCTGAAGCTTTCTTT. Translation: CASSLSRDLFSEAFF. The chain recombines TRBV5-8 with TRBJ1-1; tentative D call: TRBD1 (5 bases). The V gene lost 1 base and the J gene lost 6 bases, with 16 bases spanning the gap. The CDR3 loop spans 15 amino acids. Germline V gene data show CDR1 as SGHTS and CDR2 as YDEGEE.

This sequence joins TRBV4-2 and TRBJ2-7; D might be TRBD1 or TRBD2, each matching 5 bases. The CDR3 contains 17 residues. V gave up 0 bases and J gave up 2 bases, with 17 bases separating them. Germline V gene data show CDR1 as LGHNA and CDR2 as YNFKEQ. The CDR3: CASSQDGDPEIPYEQYF. CDR3 DNA sequence: TGTGCCAGCAGCCAAGACGGGGACCCCGAAATTCCCTACGAGCAGTACTTC.

This clonotype has more than one count but fewer than ten. This sequence joins TRBV7-9 and TRBJ2-1; 7 bases map to TRBD2. This CDR3 has 16 amino acids. The V gene end was trimmed by 3 bases and the J gene end by 8 bases; junction bases not matched to a gene: 13. The germline V gene encodes CDR1 SEHNR and CDR2 FQNEAQ (reference sequence). CDR3 nucleotide sequence: TGTGCCAGCAGCTTCCTCTGGGGCGGGAGTGGCGATGAGCAGTTCTTC. Encoded protein: CASSFLWGGSGDEQFF.

CDR3 sequence (DNA): TGTGCCAGCTCACCACCGAACAGGGGCGAGAGGGAGACCCAGTACTTC. The encoded protein is CASSPPNRGERETQYF. This chain uses TRBV18 with TRBJ2-5, with 7 bases identical to TRBD1. The CDR3 contains 16 residues. Germline V gene lookup returns CDR1 KGHSH and CDR2 LQKENI. V lost 0 bases and J lost 5; bases outside the gene matches: 9.